These 5 T cell receptor beta chains came from one sample sequenced in a study of a mutant IDH1 vaccine in newly diagnosed glioma. Time point: week 5, during vaccination. It was 300 ug of mutant IDH1 20-mer peptide that made up each vaccine dose, given with topical imiquimod. These receptors' targets are unknown. Assay: immunoSEQ multiplex PCR; the TCRdb copy retains only in-frame clones and omits some. The table shows about 42,000 clones, with approximately 85% occurring only once. This specimen consisted of PBMCs, obtained from a glioma patient whose treatment included an IDH1 peptide vaccine. The source is a man in his forties with glioma.

The V call is TRBV9, the J call TRBJ2-2, with 7 bases identical to TRBD1. This CDR3 is built from 15 residues. The V gene end was trimmed by 1 base and the J gene end by 5 bases; junction bases not matched to a gene: 5. Germline V gives CDR1 SGDLS, CDR2 YYNGEE. The chain's CDR3 is CASSVTQQGTGELFF. For the CDR3, the DNA is TGTGCCAGCAGCGTAACACAACAGGGGACCGGGGAGCTGTTTTTT.

This rearrangement joins TRBV28 to TRBJ1-3; 9 positions agree with TRBD1. With V trimmed by 6 bases and J by 7 bases, 7 bases remained unmatched. Germline V lookup: CDR1 MDHEN, CDR2 SYDVKM. The CDR3 loop spans 14 amino acids. In DNA, the CDR3 is TGTGCCAGCAGAGGGACAGGGAGTGGGAACACCATATATTTT. Protein product: CASRGTGSGNTIYF.

The chain is built from TRBV27 and TRBJ1-5; D might be TRBD1 (5 bases). CDR3 size: 12 residues. V lost 4 bases, J lost 7 bases, and 8 bases lay in between. CDR1 and CDR2 (germline): MNHEY, SMNVEV (reference sequence). This chain's CDR3 is CASSWTRQPQHF. The CDR3, as DNA: TGTGCCAGCAGTTGGACAAGGCAGCCCCAGCATTTT.

The V and J genes are TRBV7-2 and TRBJ2-2; no firm D call. CDR1 and CDR2 from the germline V gene are SGHTA and FQGNSA. V lost 1 base to trimming and J lost 1 base, with 10 bases between them. The CDR3 loop spans 16 amino acids. The CDR3 reads CASSLDSKMNTGELFF. CDR3 coding DNA: TGTGCCAGCAGCTTAGATTCCAAAATGAACACCGGGGAGCTGTTTTTT.

This chain uses TRBV4-2 with TRBJ2-1; TRBD2 might be the D (6 bases). This CDR3 has 17 residues. Between the trimmed V and J ends, which lost 2 bases and 5 bases, there was a span of 19 bases. Germline loops: CDR1 LGHNA, CDR2 YNFKEQ. The CDR3 nucleotides read TGTGCCAGCAGCCAAAAGGGCGCGGGGCGGGCCCACAATGAGCAGTTCTTC. Translation: CASSQKGAGRAHNEQFF.